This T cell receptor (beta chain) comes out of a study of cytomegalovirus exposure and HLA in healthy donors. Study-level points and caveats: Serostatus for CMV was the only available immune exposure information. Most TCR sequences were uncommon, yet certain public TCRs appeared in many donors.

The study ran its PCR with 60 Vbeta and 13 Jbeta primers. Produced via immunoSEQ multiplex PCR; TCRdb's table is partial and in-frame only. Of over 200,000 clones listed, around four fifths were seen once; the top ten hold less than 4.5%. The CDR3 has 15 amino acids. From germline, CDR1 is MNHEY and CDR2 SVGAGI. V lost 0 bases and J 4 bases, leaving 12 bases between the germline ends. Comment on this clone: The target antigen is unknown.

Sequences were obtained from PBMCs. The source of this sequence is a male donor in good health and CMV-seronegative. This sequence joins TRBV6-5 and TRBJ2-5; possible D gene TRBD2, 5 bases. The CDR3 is CASSYSNSRGETQYF. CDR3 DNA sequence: TGTGCCAGCAGTTACTCGAACTCTCGGGGAGAGACCCAGTACTTC.